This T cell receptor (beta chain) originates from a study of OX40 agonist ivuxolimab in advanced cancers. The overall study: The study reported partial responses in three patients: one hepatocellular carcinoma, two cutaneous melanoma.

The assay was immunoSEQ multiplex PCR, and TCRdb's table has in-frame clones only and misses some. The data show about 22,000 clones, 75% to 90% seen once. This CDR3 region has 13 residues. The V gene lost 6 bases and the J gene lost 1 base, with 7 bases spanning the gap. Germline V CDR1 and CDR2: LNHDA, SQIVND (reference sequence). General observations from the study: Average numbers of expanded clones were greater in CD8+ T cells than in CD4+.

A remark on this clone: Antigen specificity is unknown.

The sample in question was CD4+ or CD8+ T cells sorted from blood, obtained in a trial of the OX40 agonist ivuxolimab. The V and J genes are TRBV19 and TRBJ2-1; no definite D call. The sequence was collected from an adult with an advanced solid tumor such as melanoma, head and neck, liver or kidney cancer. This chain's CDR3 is CASSGGSYNEQFF. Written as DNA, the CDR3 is TGTGCCAGTAGCGGTGGGTCCTACAATGAGCAGTTCTTC.